This T cell receptor beta chain was documented in a study of cytomegalovirus exposure and HLA in healthy donors. Findings and limits, study-wide: TCR sequences were mostly rare, though some public TCRs occurred in many donors.

Trimming pared 3 bases from V and 5 bases from J, leaving 11 bases between. The CDR3 loop spans 13 amino acids. Per germline, CDR1 MDHEN and CDR2 SYDVKM. The protocol was immunoSEQ multiplex PCR, while the TCRdb copy is restricted to in-frame clones and leaves out a portion. Of more than 250,000 clones detected, roughly 87% appear once; the ten largest clones hold more than 0.9%. As regards this clone: Its antigen is not known.

The source of this sequence is a woman in her 30s in good health and CMV-seropositive. The chain links TRBV28 to TRBJ2-7; no reliable D call. Sequencing input: PBMCs. The CDR3 spells CASSLRRVNEQYF. As DNA, the CDR3 is TGTGCCAGCAGTTTGCGAAGGGTAAACGAGCAGTACTTC.